This entry is about one T cell receptor (beta chain). Repertoires were generated with immunoSEQ multiplex PCR, while TCRdb's copy carries only in-frame clones and drops some. The table includes roughly 60,000 clones, 65% to 90% detected once. These data originate in a study of T cells in tuberculosis. V was shortened by 0 bases and J by 4 bases, with 14 bases between the two germline ends. From germline, CDR1 is MGHRA and CDR2 YSYEKL. This CDR3 contains 16 residues. Sorting used thawed, overnight-rested PBMC stained with anti-CD3, a viability dye and GMM-loaded CD1B tetramer. The lipid loaded on the CD1B tetramers was C32 glucose monomycolate from Rhodococcus equi.

The sequence was obtained from an adult woman with latent tuberculosis. The rearrangement uses TRBV4-1 and TRBJ2-3; D remains ambiguous. The sample consisted of CD1b-GMM tetramer-negative cells sorted from PBMCs. Here the CDR3 DNA reads TGCGCCAGCAGCCAAGAGGAGCGAAGATGGGCAGATACGCAGTATTTT. This translates into CASSQEERRWADTQYF.